The 7 T cell receptor beta chains listed next were all sequenced from one sample in a study of graft-versus-host responses after intestinal transplantation. These receptors' antigens are unknown. Libraries were prepared by immunoSEQ multiplex PCR; TCRdb keeps only in-frame clonotypes and omits some of them. The data hold fewer than 120,000 clones, with 93% observed a single time. Material: unstimulated CD8+ T cells sorted from spleen or lymph node cells, obtained before intestinal transplant. The receptors were sampled from a human donor who received an intestinal transplant.

This clone turned up a few times. The rearrangement joins TRBV28 to TRBJ1-2; D uncertain. Looked up from germline, CDR1 is MDHEN and CDR2 is SYDVKM. This CDR3 is 9 amino acids long. Trimming removed 5 bases at V and 8 bases at J, with 3 bases between. This CDR3 is CASSPGYTF. CDR3 DNA sequence: TGTGCCAGCAGTCCCGGCTACACCTTC.

This chain connects TRBV19 to TRBJ1-1, with a weak D call TRBD1 (5 bases). The CDR3 is 15 residues long. Trimming took 3 bases from V and 6 from J, leaving 17 bases between them. From germline, CDR1 is LNHDA and CDR2 SQIVND (reference sequence). The CDR3 is CASSISSTVEPEAFF. For the CDR3, the DNA is TGTGCCAGTAGTATTTCCTCGACAGTCGAACCTGAAGCTTTCTTT.

The chain recombines TRBV11-3 with TRBJ2-7, with D perhaps matching TRBD2 (6 bases). Germline CDR1 SGHNT, CDR2 YENEEA. The V end lost 5 bases, the J end lost 2 bases, and 13 bases lay between the germline ends. This CDR3 is 14 amino acids long. The CDR3 spells CASSHRESPYEQYF. CDR3 sequence (DNA): TGTGCCAGCAGCCACCGGGAGTCCCCCTACGAGCAGTACTTC.

The chain has TRBV7-2 and TRBJ2-2; D is undetermined. CDR3 size: 13 residues. Germline assignment: CDR1 SGHTA and CDR2 FQGNSA. Trimming cost V 1 base and J 4 bases, with 4 bases left between them. CDR3 sequence (DNA): TGTGCCAGCAGCTTAGTGTTCACCGGGGAGCTGTTTTTT. It specifies CASSLVFTGELFF.

The chain joins TRBV9 to TRBJ2-5, with D unresolved. The germline V gene encodes CDR1 SGDLS and CDR2 YYNGEE. CDR3 length equals 15 residues. The V end lost 4 bases, the J end lost 2 bases, and 15 bases lay between the germline ends. The CDR3 here is CASSPDESAQETQYF. CDR3 sequence (DNA): TGTGCCAGCAGCCCCGACGAGTCCGCACAAGAGACCCAGTACTTC.

J is TRBJ2-1 and V is TRBV11-2; D might be TRBD2 (6 bases). The CDR3 runs 16 residues. Trimming shortened V by 1 base and J by 6 bases, and 16 bases separated the two germline ends. Germline V gene sequence: CDR1 SGHAT, CDR2 FQNNGV. Here the CDR3 DNA reads TGTGCCAGCAGCTTAGTACCAGCGGGTACTTTCAATGAGCAGTTCTTC. Translation: CASSLVPAGTFNEQFF. The entire variable domain, with the rest obtained from reference TRBV11-2 and TRBJ2-1, is as follows: EAGVAQSPRYKIIEKRQSVAFWCNPISGHATLYWYQQILGQGPKLLIQFQNNGVVDDSQLPKDRFSAERLKGVDSTLKIQPAKLEDSAVYLCASSLVPAGTFNEQFFGPGTRLTVL.

This chain joins TRBV7-9 and TRBJ2-7, with D maybe TRBD2 (5 bases). The CDR3 totals 14 residues. The germline V and J ends were trimmed by 4 bases and 0 bases, with 10 bases remaining between them. In germline, CDR1 is SEHNR, CDR2 FQNEAQ (reference sequence). The CDR3 here is CASSSLANSYEQYF. Written as DNA, the CDR3 is TGTGCCAGCAGCTCCCTAGCAAACTCCTACGAGCAGTACTTC.